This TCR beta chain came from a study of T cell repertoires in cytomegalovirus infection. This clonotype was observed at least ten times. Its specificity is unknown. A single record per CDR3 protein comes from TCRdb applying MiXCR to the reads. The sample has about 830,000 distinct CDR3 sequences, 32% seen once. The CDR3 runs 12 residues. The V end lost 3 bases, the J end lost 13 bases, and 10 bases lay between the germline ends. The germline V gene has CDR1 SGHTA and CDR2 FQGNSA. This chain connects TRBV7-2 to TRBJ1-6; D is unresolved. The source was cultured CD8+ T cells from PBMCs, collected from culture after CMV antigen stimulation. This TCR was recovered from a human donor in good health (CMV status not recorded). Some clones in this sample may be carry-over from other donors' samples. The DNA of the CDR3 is TGTGCCAGCAGCTTCTCCGGCGTTCCCCTCCACTTT. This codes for CASSFSGVPLHF.